These 26 T cell receptor beta chains came from one sample sequenced in a study of shared T cell receptors in the human thymus. Method: immunoSEQ multiplex PCR; TCRdb's copy keeps in-frame clones and lacks some. The table records approximately 660,000 clones, 88% of them present only once. The same sample was also used in a study of human thymus T cells.

Sequencing input: thymocytes. The source of these receptors is a boy in the first two years of life with a congenital heart defect.

The chain couples TRBV29-1 to TRBJ2-3; maybe TRBD1 (6 bases). CDR3 length: 14 residues. V gave up 4 bases and J gave up 2 bases, with 13 bases separating them. Germline V gene lookup returns CDR1 SQVTM and CDR2 ANQGSEA. CDR3 nucleotides: TGCAGCGTTGCAGGGGCAGGGGTCACAGATACGCAGTATTTT. It codes for CSVAGAGVTDTQYF.

The V call is TRBV7-9, the J call TRBJ2-7; D possibly corresponds to TRBD2 (6 bases). V lost 1 base to trimming and J lost 3 bases, with 13 bases between them. Germline V gene lookup returns CDR1 SEHNR and CDR2 FQNEAQ (reference sequence). The CDR3 is 15 amino acids. DNA for the CDR3: TGTGCCAGCAGCTTAGGGCCTAGCGATAACTACGAGCAGTACTTC. Protein sequence: CASSLGPSDNYEQYF.

The rearrangement joins TRBV11-1 to TRBJ2-3; 10 bases are shared with TRBD2. CDR3 length: 15 residues. With V trimmed by 6 bases and J by 5 bases, 8 bases remained unmatched. Germline-derived CDR1 and CDR2 are SGHAT and FQDESV (reference sequence). DNA of the CDR3: TGTGCCAGCAGGCGAGCGGGAGGGCCTGTAGATACGCAGTATTTT. Encoded protein: CASRRAGGPVDTQYF. The full variable domain, its missing parts supplied by reference TRBV11-1 and TRBJ2-3, is EAEVAQSPRYKITEKSQAVAFWCDPISGHATLYWYRQILGQGPELLVQFQDESVVDDSQLPKDRFSAERLKGVDSTLKIQPAELGDSAMYLCASRRAGGPVDTQYFGPGTRLTVL.

The chain is built from TRBV28 and TRBJ1-5; 8 positions agree with TRBD1. CDR3 length: 15 amino acids. Germline CDR1 is MDHEN and CDR2 is SYDVKM. The junction had 9 bases not matched to a gene; V was cut back by 6 bases and J by 5 bases. In nucleotides, the CDR3 is TGTGCCAGCAGGGAAAACAGGGGGGACGATCAGCCCCAGCATTTT. It specifies CASRENRGDDQPQHF.

The CDR3 is CASSGAVNQPQHF. DNA for the CDR3: TGCGCCAGCAGCGGGGCGGTTAATCAGCCCCAGCATTTT. V usage is TRBV4-1 and J usage is TRBJ1-5; D perhaps matches TRBD1 (5 bases). Germline V CDR1 and CDR2: MGHRA, YSYEKL. The CDR3 has 13 residues. V dropped 5 bases and J dropped 4 bases, with 9 bases sitting between them.

The CDR3 here is CASSQDLGTGSYGYTF. CDR3 nucleotides: TGCGCCAGCAGCCAAGATCTGGGGACAGGGTCCTATGGCTACACCTTC. This sequence joins TRBV4-1 and TRBJ1-2; 9 bases are a match to TRBD1. The CDR3 loop spans 16 amino acids. From germline, CDR1 is MGHRA and CDR2 YSYEKL. Trimming cost V 0 bases and J 4 bases; bases outside gene matches: 6.

The V and J genes are TRBV9 and TRBJ2-3, with 7 bases matching TRBD1. Germline V gene data show CDR1 as SGDLS and CDR2 as YYNGEE. J was trimmed by 2 bases and V by 0 bases; bases with no gene match: 6. The CDR3 is made up of 16 amino acids. CDR3 DNA: TGTGCCAGCAGCGTAGGAGGGGGCGGCAACACAGATACGCAGTATTTT. This codes for CASSVGGGGNTDTQYF.

This clone was found a few times. This sequence joins TRBV10-2 and TRBJ2-2; D uncertain. Per the germline V gene, CDR1 is WSHSY and CDR2 is SAAADI. The CDR3 is 17 amino acids. With 5 bases removed from V and 3 bases from J, the gap between germline ends came to 19 bases. CDR3 coding DNA: TGCGCCAGCAGTCTTAGCTGGAGTGGAAGGCACACCGGGGAGCTGTTTTTT. It encodes CASSLSWSGRHTGELFF.

The chain joins TRBV6-6 to TRBJ1-2; TRBD1 matches 7 bases. The CDR3 totals 16 residues. Trimming removed 5 bases from V and 2 bases from J; junction bases left unmatched: 11. CDR1 is MNHNY, CDR2 SVGAGI, per germline (reference sequence). In nucleotides, the CDR3 is TGTGCCAGCAGTCAACGCAGTGGACAGGTGAACTATGGCTACACCTTC. Residues: CASSQRSGQVNYGYTF.

The rearrangement uses TRBV19 and TRBJ2-5; perhaps TRBD1 as D (5 bases). Germline CDR1 reads LNHDA; CDR2 reads SQIVND (reference sequence). V was clipped by 0 bases and J by 4 bases, with 12 bases between them. The CDR3 consists of 15 residues. The CDR3 loop reads CASSIELQVGETQYF. The CDR3 region has the DNA TGTGCCAGTAGTATAGAGCTACAGGTCGGAGAGACCCAGTACTTC.

The chain joins TRBV4-3 to TRBJ1-5; no clear D gene. V was trimmed by 1 base and J by 4 bases, leaving 5 bases between them. This CDR3 contains 13 residues. Per germline, CDR1 LGHNA and CDR2 YSLEER. The CDR3 loop reads CASSQGENQPQHF. The CDR3 DNA sequence: TGCGCCAGCAGCCAAGGGGAGAATCAGCCCCAGCATTTT.

The chain recombines TRBV7-9 with TRBJ2-1, with TRBD2 matching over 9 bases. The CDR3 spans 16 residues. The V gene end was trimmed by 0 bases and the J gene end by 2 bases; junction bases not matched to a gene: 2. Germline values: CDR1 SEHNR, CDR2 FQNEAQ (reference sequence). CDR3 protein: CASSLALAGAYNEQFF. The CDR3 DNA is TGTGCCAGCAGCTTAGCCTTAGCGGGAGCCTACAATGAGCAGTTCTTC.

This clone was seen a single time. The V and J genes are TRBV7-3 and TRBJ2-3; no reliable D call. This CDR3 is 13 amino acids long. V lost 5 bases to trimming and J lost 0 bases, with 6 bases between them. CDR1 is SGHTA, CDR2 FQGTGA, per germline. The CDR3 nucleotides read TGTGCCAGCAGCCCCTATAGCACAGATACGCAGTATTTT. This translates into CASSPYSTDTQYF.

The genes are TRBV4-2 and TRBJ1-1; D uncertain. V was trimmed by 1 base and J by 1 base, leaving 13 bases between them. This CDR3 is built from 16 residues. Looked up from germline, CDR1 is LGHNA and CDR2 is YNFKEQ. CDR3 nucleotides: TGTGCCAGCAGCCAAGTCCCGCCCGTGGCGAACACTGAAGCTTTCTTT. Protein sequence: CASSQVPPVANTEAFF.

This clone appeared a single time. The chain recombines TRBV14 with TRBJ2-5; a possible D gene is TRBD1 (6 bases). CDR3 size: 16 residues. The V and J ends lost 3 bases and 4 bases respectively, with 18 bases between them. Per the germline V gene, CDR1 is SGHDN and CDR2 is FVKESK. The CDR3 nucleotides read TGTGCCAGCAGCCAGGGGTTACAGGGTAAAGCAGAGACCCAGTACTTC. Encoded protein: CASSQGLQGKAETQYF.

The genes are TRBV2 and TRBJ1-1; D is possibly TRBD1 (5 bases). With 5 bases removed from V and 2 bases from J, the gap between germline ends came to 12 bases. CDR3 length: 14 amino acids. CDR1 is SNHLY and CDR2 is FYNNEI in the germline V gene. The CDR3 DNA follows: TGTGCCAGCAGTAGAGACAGAACCAACACTGAAGCTTTCTTT. Translation: CASSRDRTNTEAFF.

V is TRBV7-2 and J is TRBJ1-2; 9 positions agree with TRBD1. Germline loops: CDR1 SGHTA, CDR2 FQGNSA. V shed 2 bases and J 8 bases; nucleotides not matched to a gene: 15. This CDR3 is 17 amino acids long. CDR3 amino acids: CASSLKDRGPHLEGYTF. In DNA form, the CDR3 reads TGTGCCAGCAGCTTAAAGGACAGGGGCCCCCATTTGGAGGGCTACACCTTC.

The chain is built from TRBV6-1 and TRBJ1-5, with TRBD1 matching 7 bases. After removal of 3 bases from V and 7 bases from J, the junction contained 6 bases not matched to a gene. The CDR3 is made up of 14 amino acids. Per the germline V gene, CDR1 is MNHNS and CDR2 is SASEGT. The CDR3 sequence is CASSDEGARQPQHF. CDR3 DNA: TGTGCCAGCAGTGATGAGGGGGCGCGGCAGCCCCAGCATTTT.

CDR3 protein: CASSPLPGQVYNEQFF. The DNA for the CDR3 is TGTGCCAGCAGTCCCCTTCCGGGACAGGTATACAATGAGCAGTTCTTC. The chain has TRBV9 and TRBJ2-1, with TRBD1 identical over 8 bases. The germline CDR1 and CDR2 sequences are SGDLS and YYNGEE. CDR3 length equals 16 residues. The V and J ends lost 5 bases and 4 bases, in that order; junction bases with no gene match: 11.

This clone was recorded only once. The chain is built from TRBV7-6 and TRBJ2-7, with TRBD1 identical over 8 bases. Germline V CDR1 and CDR2: SGHVS, FNYEAQ. V dropped 4 bases and J dropped 1; count of bases not matched to a gene: 6. The CDR3 runs to 15 residues. CDR3 coding DNA: TGTGCCAGCAGCTACCGGACAGGGCGTTCCTACGAGCAGTACTTC. Amino acids: CASSYRTGRSYEQYF. Looking up the rest from reference TRBV7-6 and TRBJ2-7 gives the full variable domain: GAGVSQSPRYKVTKRGQDVALRCDPISGHVSLYWYRQALGQGPEFLTYFNYEAQQDKSGLPNDRFSAERPEGSISTLTIQRTEQRDSAMYRCASSYRTGRSYEQYFGPGTRLTVT.

The rearrangement uses TRBV9 and TRBJ2-7, with unresolved D. From germline, CDR1 is SGDLS and CDR2 YYNGEE. The CDR3 is 13 residues long. V lost 3 bases and J 3 bases, leaving 10 bases between the germline ends. Here the CDR3 DNA reads TGTGCCAGCAGCGCCCCCGGAGACTACGAGCAGTACTTC. Its translation: CASSAPGDYEQYF.

The J gene is TRBJ2-1, the V gene TRBV27; tentatively, D is TRBD2 (6 bases). The CDR3 consists of 14 residues. Trimming left V 3 bases short and J 4 bases short, with 10 bases between. Germline V lookup: CDR1 MNHEY, CDR2 SMNVEV (reference sequence). The CDR3 region is CASSFAGPYNEQFF. CDR3 DNA sequence: TGTGCCAGCAGTTTCGCGGGACCGTACAATGAGCAGTTCTTC.

This sequence joins TRBV14 and TRBJ1-1; 7 nucleotides align to TRBD1. This CDR3 spans 15 amino acids. Germline lookup yields CDR1 SGHDN and CDR2 FVKESK. Trimming at V came to 2 bases and at J to 5 bases, leaving 8 bases not matched to a gene. CDR3 region: CASSQRLQGDTEAFF. In DNA form, the CDR3 reads TGTGCCAGCAGCCAACGGTTGCAGGGGGATACTGAAGCTTTCTTT.

The V gene is TRBV6-4, the J gene TRBJ2-1; D ambiguous. V gave up 2 bases and J gave up 3 bases, with 5 bases separating them. This CDR3 comprises 13 residues. Germline CDR1 reads MRHNA; CDR2 reads SNTAGT. The CDR3 spells CASSDRGYNEQFF. The CDR3 bases are TGTGCCAGCAGTGACAGAGGCTACAATGAGCAGTTCTTC.

This clone came up a few times. The chain combines TRBV19 with TRBJ1-2; TRBD1 aligns across 9 bases. The CDR3 extends over 15 amino acids. Germline values: CDR1 LNHDA, CDR2 SQIVND (reference sequence). J was trimmed by 5 bases and V by 3 bases; bases with no gene match: 7. In DNA form, the CDR3 reads TGTGCCAGTAGTATCCGGACAGGGGACCGATATGGCTACACCTTC. Its protein is CASSIRTGDRYGYTF.

The rearrangement joins TRBV6-5 to TRBJ1-3, with D hard to call. This CDR3 spans 15 amino acids. CDR1 MNHEY and CDR2 SVGAGI come from the germline V gene. The V end lost 3 bases, the J end lost 9 bases, and 18 bases lay between the germline ends. This chain's CDR3 is CASSYETGGWSTIYF. Written as DNA, the CDR3 is TGTGCCAGCAGTTATGAGACCGGCGGATGGAGCACCATATATTTT.